Shown below are 21 T cell receptor beta chains from a single sample sequenced in a study of Ad26.COV2.S vaccination and SARS-CoV-2 variants. Sequenced by immunoSEQ multiplex PCR; TCRdb stores in-frame clones only, minus some. The sample shows roughly 100,000 clones, roughly 80% of them seen only once. The material was peripheral blood, obtained after recovery from COVID-19. These receptors all come from a human donor who had recovered from COVID-19.

V gene TRBV30 combines with J gene TRBJ2-7; D may be TRBD2 (7 bases). The CDR3 is 15 amino acids. The V and J ends lost 0 bases and 3 bases respectively, with 15 bases between them. Looked up from germline, CDR1 is GTSNPN and CDR2 is SVGIG (reference sequence). CDR3 in amino acids: CAWSVGGGSLYEQYF. DNA of the CDR3: TGTGCCTGGAGTGTTGGGGGGGGCTCTCTCTACGAGCAGTACTTC.

This chain links TRBV30 with TRBJ1-6; D is undetermined. Trimming removed 1 base at V and 5 bases at J, with 12 bases between. The CDR3 is 15 residues long. Germline loops: CDR1 GTSNPN, CDR2 SVGIG (reference sequence). The CDR3, as DNA: TGTGCCTGGAGTGCGGGTATCGATGATAATTCACCCCTCCACTTT. Translated, it gives CAWSAGIDDNSPLHF. The full variable domain, its missing parts supplied by reference TRBV30 and TRBJ1-6, is SQTIHQWPATLVQPVGSPLSLECTVEGTSNPNLYWYRQAAGRGLQLLFYSVGIGQISSEVPQNLSASRPQDRQFILSSKKLLLSDSGFYLCAWSAGIDDNSPLHFGNGTRLTVT.

This clone was counted between two and nine times. V is TRBV6-1 and J is TRBJ1-2, with 7 bases identical to TRBD1. Germline V CDR1 and CDR2: MNHNS, SASEGT. The V and J ends lost 2 bases and 14 bases, in that order; junction bases with no gene match: 11. This CDR3 is built from 13 residues. This chain's CDR3 is CASSERGLNSGTF. The CDR3 DNA is TGTGCCAGCAGTGAAAGGGGGCTTAATTCGGGAACCTTC.

The chain is built from TRBV5-6 and TRBJ1-5; unclear D gene. This CDR3 has 12 residues. Germline V gene data show CDR1 as SGHDT and CDR2 as YYEEEE. V shed 6 bases and J shed 5 bases, with 9 bases lying between them. CDR3 amino acids: CASNQLDQPQHF. The CDR3 DNA reads as TGTGCCAGCAACCAGCTGGATCAGCCCCAGCATTTT.

There are a few counts of this clone. CDR3 nucleotide sequence: TGTGCCAGCAGCCAAGCCCGCTTGGGAGGCGAAGCTTTCTTT. Amino acid sequence: CASSQARLGGEAFF. J is TRBJ1-1 and V is TRBV14, with unresolved D. The CDR3 has 14 residues. The germline CDR1 and CDR2 sequences are SGHDN and FVKESK. V gave up 1 base and J gave up 8 bases, with 14 bases separating them.

The V call is TRBV11-2, the J call TRBJ1-1, with a weak D call TRBD1 (5 bases). Trimming removed 5 bases at V and 1 base at J, with 8 bases between. This CDR3 comprises 13 residues. Germline CDR1 SGHAT, CDR2 FQNNGV. For the CDR3, the DNA is TGTGCCAGCAGCCGCCAGGGGAACACTGAAGCTTTCTTT. Translated, it gives CASSRQGNTEAFF. Combining the CDR3 with reference TRBV11-2 and TRBJ1-1 gives the whole variable domain EAGVAQSPRYKIIEKRQSVAFWCNPISGHATLYWYQQILGQGPKLLIQFQNNGVVDDSQLPKDRFSAERLKGVDSTLKIQPAKLEDSAVYLCASSRQGNTEAFFGQGTRLTVV.

This chain uses TRBV18 with TRBJ1-4; D remains ambiguous. The CDR3 is 13 amino acids. Trimming took off 6 bases at V and 7 bases at J, with 12 bases between the two ends. CDR1 is KGHSH, CDR2 LQKENI, per germline. The CDR3 DNA follows: TGTGCCAGCTCGGGTGCCGAATCTGAAAAACTGTTTTTT. The encoded protein is CASSGAESEKLFF.

This sequence joins TRBV28 and TRBJ1-1; D unresolved. V was trimmed by 10 bases and J by 4 bases, leaving 19 bases between them. This CDR3 region has 14 residues. Germline-derived CDR1 and CDR2 are MDHEN and SYDVKM. CDR3 DNA: TGTGCCACCAGACTTAGTTTAACGGGCACTGAAGCTTTCTTT. It specifies CATRLSLTGTEAFF.

This clone was recorded only once. This chain links TRBV5-6 with TRBJ1-4; tentative D call: TRBD1 (5 bases). Germline loops: CDR1 SGHDT, CDR2 YYEEEE. V was trimmed by 4 bases and J by 0 bases, leaving 13 bases between them. This CDR3 has 16 amino acids. The CDR3 protein is CASSPGTAATNEKLFF. The CDR3 coding sequence is TGTGCCAGCAGCCCAGGGACGGCTGCAACTAATGAAAAACTGTTTTTT.

The genes are TRBV3-1 (or the pseudogene TRBV3-2) and TRBJ1-5, with 9 bases fitting TRBD1. V was clipped by 4 bases and J by 0 bases; unmatched bases: 16. CDR3 size: 20 residues. Germline CDR1 and CDR2: LGHDT and YNNKEL (reference sequence). The CDR3 region is CASSPHPGQGMGYSNQPQHF. The CDR3 DNA reads TGTGCCAGCAGCCCTCATCCGGGACAGGGTATGGGTTATAGCAATCAGCCCCAGCATTTT.

This chain joins TRBV14 and TRBJ1-1, with D perhaps TRBD1 (6 bases). The germline V gene has CDR1 SGHDN and CDR2 FVKESK. The CDR3 loop spans 12 amino acids. V dropped 6 bases and J dropped 10 bases, with 15 bases sitting between them. CDR3 coding DNA: TGTGCCAGCAGTCCGGACAGCCTGCCAGCTTTCTTT. Translation gives CASSPDSLPAFF.

This clone was counted a few times. The sample has other DNA sequences that encode this CDR3 too. Here the CDR3 reads CASRGSSNQPQHF. The CDR3 DNA follows: TGTGCCAGCAGGGGCAGTAGCAATCAGCCCCAGCATTTT. The rearrangement uses TRBV28 and TRBJ1-5; D not resolved. The CDR3 length is 13 residues. Germline CDR1 reads MDHEN; CDR2 reads SYDVKM. V was pared by 6 bases and J by 0 bases, with 6 bases between.

The rearrangement links TRBV4-2 to TRBJ1-2; perhaps TRBD1 as D (5 bases). Trimming cost V 4 bases and J 8 bases, with 11 bases left between them. Germline CDR1 LGHNA, CDR2 YNFKEQ. The CDR3 length is 12 residues. CDR3 sequence: CASSRDSRGYTF. Here the CDR3 DNA reads TGTGCCAGCAGCCGCGACAGCCGAGGCTACACCTTC.

The V gene is TRBV6-1, the J gene TRBJ1-2; D remains unclear. This CDR3 has 13 residues. V was trimmed by 3 bases and J by 11 bases, leaving 16 bases between them. Germline V gene lookup returns CDR1 MNHNS and CDR2 SASEGT. The CDR3 DNA sequence: TGTGCCAGCAGTGAGGGTAACGAAAGACGGTACACCTTC. Amino acids: CASSEGNERRYTF.

The chain is built from TRBV6-6 and TRBJ1-2; D is uncertain. Trimming cost V 5 bases and J 3 bases, with 19 bases left between them. The V gene's germline CDR1 is MNHNY and CDR2 SVGAGI (reference sequence). CDR3 length: 16 amino acids. The CDR3 nucleotides read TGTGCCAGCAGTCCCCCCCGGGCAGGTCGGTACTATGGCTACACCTTC. Its protein is CASSPPRAGRYYGYTF.

This chain connects TRBV30 to TRBJ1-3; a possible D gene is TRBD1 (5 bases). The germline gives CDR1 GTSNPN, CDR2 SVGIG (reference sequence). The V end was cut by 0 bases, the J end by 11 bases, with 14 bases between. This CDR3 contains 13 residues. In DNA form, the CDR3 reads TGTGCCTGGAGTGTGGGGGGTAAGGGGCCCATATATTTT. Encoded protein: CAWSVGGKGPIYF.

This sequence joins TRBV5-1 and TRBJ1-2; D possibly corresponds to TRBD1 (5 bases). The CDR3 has 16 amino acids. Deletions cut 4 bases from V and 1 base from J, with 17 bases between. Germline V gene lookup returns CDR1 SGHRS and CDR2 YFSETQ. This CDR3 is CASSLVPDSNNYGYTF. CDR3 coding DNA: TGCGCCAGCAGCCTTGTACCCGACAGCAATAACTATGGCTACACCTTC.

The V gene is TRBV7-9, the J gene TRBJ1-2, with 9 positions matching TRBD1. The V gene's germline CDR1 is SEHNR and CDR2 FQNEAQ (reference sequence). V was clipped by 7 bases and J by 6 bases; unmatched bases: 9. The CDR3 has 14 amino acids. CDR3 amino acids: CASTQGQGHDGYTF. The CDR3, as DNA: TGTGCCAGCACCCAGGGACAGGGTCACGATGGCTACACCTTC.

This rearrangement joins TRBV5-1 to TRBJ2-1; 9 nucleotides align to TRBD2. V gave up 0 bases and J gave up 7 bases; unmatched junction bases: 8. Germline V gene lookup returns CDR1 SGHRS and CDR2 YFSETQ. This CDR3 spans 16 amino acids. The CDR3 DNA reads TGCGCCAGCAGCTTGGGTAGCGGGGGTCGTTTGAATGAGCAGTTCTTC. Its translation is CASSLGSGGRLNEQFF.

The chain is built from TRBV20-1 and TRBJ2-7, with a weak D call TRBD1 (5 bases). This CDR3 contains 12 residues. V was trimmed by 3 bases and J by 0 bases, leaving 6 bases between them. CDR1 is DFQATT, CDR2 SNEGSKA, per germline (reference sequence). In nucleotides, the CDR3 is TGCAGTGCTAGTACAGGCTCCTACGAGCAGTACTTC. This sequence encodes CSASTGSYEQYF.

The chain is built from TRBV4-2 and TRBJ1-6; TRBD1 matches 7 bases. Looked up from germline, CDR1 is LGHNA and CDR2 is YNFKEQ. V lost 0 bases to trimming and J lost 8 bases; unmatched junction nucleotides: 13. This CDR3 has 18 residues. The CDR3 DNA is TGTGCCAGCAGCCAAGATGGATTTTTGGGACAGCTCTATTCACCCCTCCACTTT. Its translation: CASSQDGFLGQLYSPLHF.